This T cell receptor beta chain was sequenced in a study of cytomegalovirus exposure and HLA in healthy donors. Study results and limitations: Rare sequences made up most TCRs, while some public TCRs were found in many donors.

The study drew the donors from its 120-subject validation cohort, separate from the approximately 690-subject first cohort. Here immunoSEQ multiplex PCR was the method, and the copy in TCRdb shows in-frame clones only, minus some. Of more than 80,000 clones detected, 95% to 97% appear once; the ten largest clones hold 1.3%. The CDR3 totals 18 residues. J was trimmed by 0 bases and V by 5 bases; bases with no gene match: 13. Germline-derived CDR1 and CDR2 are SNHLY and FYNNEI. As to this clone: What it binds is unknown.

The TCR comes from a woman aged 18-29 years in good health and CMV-seronegative. What was sequenced was PBMCs. The V gene is TRBV2, the J gene TRBJ2-1, with 7 bases matching TRBD2. CDR3 sequence reads: CASSPFGGRVSSYNEQFF. The DNA for the CDR3 is TGTGCCAGCAGTCCCTTTGGCGGGAGAGTCTCCTCCTACAATGAGCAGTTCTTC.